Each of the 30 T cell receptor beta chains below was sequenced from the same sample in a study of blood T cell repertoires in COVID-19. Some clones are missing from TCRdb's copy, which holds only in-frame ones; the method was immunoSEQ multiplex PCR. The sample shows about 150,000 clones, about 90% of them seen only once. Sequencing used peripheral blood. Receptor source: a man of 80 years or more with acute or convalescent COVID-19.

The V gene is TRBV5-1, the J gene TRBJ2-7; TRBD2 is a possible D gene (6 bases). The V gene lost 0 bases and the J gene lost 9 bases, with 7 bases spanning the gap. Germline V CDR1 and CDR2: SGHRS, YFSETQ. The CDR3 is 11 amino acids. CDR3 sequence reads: CASSLEGGQYF. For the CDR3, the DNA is TGCGCCAGCAGCTTGGAGGGAGGGCAGTACTTC.

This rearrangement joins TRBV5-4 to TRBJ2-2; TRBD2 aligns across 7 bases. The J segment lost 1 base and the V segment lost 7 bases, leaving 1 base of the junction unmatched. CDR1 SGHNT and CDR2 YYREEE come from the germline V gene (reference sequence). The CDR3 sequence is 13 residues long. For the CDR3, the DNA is TGTGCCAGCGCGGGGGTGAACACCGGGGAGCTGTTTTTT. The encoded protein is CASAGVNTGELFF.

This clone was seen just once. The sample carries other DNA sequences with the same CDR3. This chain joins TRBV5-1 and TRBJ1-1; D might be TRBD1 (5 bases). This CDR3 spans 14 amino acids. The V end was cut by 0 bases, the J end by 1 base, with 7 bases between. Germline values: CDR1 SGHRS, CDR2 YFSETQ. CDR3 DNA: TGCGCCAGCAGCTTGGGCGGGGGGAACACTGAAGCTTTCTTT. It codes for CASSLGGGNTEAFF.

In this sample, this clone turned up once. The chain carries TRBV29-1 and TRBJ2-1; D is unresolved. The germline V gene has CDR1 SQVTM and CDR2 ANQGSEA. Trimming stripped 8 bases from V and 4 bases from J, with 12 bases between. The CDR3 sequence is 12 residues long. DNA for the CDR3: TGCAGCACCGCAACAAAGTACAATGAGCAGTTCTTC. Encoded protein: CSTATKYNEQFF.

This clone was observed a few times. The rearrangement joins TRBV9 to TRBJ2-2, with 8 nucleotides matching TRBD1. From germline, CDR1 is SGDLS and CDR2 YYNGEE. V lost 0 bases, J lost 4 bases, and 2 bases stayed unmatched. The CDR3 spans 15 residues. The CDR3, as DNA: TGTGCCAGCAGCGTAGGGACAGGGACCACCGGGGAGCTGTTTTTT. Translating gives CASSVGTGTTGELFF.

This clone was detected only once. The CDR3 nucleotides read TGTGCCAGCAGGTACCAGGGAACTAATGAAAAACTGTTTTTT. Translating gives CASRYQGTNEKLFF. The chain recombines TRBV11-2 with TRBJ1-4; TRBD1 might be the D (5 bases). Germline CDR1 reads SGHAT; CDR2 reads FQNNGV. V shed 6 bases and J shed 1 base, with 9 bases lying between them. CDR3 length equals 14 residues.

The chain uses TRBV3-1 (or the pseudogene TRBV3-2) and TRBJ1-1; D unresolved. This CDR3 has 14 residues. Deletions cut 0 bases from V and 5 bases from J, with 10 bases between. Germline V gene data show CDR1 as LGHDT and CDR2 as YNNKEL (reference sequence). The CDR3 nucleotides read TGTGCCAGCAGCCAAGATCTAACGGGAACTGAAGCTTTCTTT. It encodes CASSQDLTGTEAFF.

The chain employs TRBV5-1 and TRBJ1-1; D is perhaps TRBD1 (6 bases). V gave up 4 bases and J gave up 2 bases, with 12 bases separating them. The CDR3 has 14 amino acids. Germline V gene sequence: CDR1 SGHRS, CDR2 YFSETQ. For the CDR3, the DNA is TGCGCCAGCAGCCGAAGGGACATAAACACTGAAGCTTTCTTT. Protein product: CASSRRDINTEAFF.

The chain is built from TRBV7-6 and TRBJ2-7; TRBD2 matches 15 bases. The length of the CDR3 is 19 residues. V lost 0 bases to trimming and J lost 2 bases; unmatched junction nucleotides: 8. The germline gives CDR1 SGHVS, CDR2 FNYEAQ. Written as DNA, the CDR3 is TGTGCCAGCAGCTTAGCTCAAGGACTAGCGGGGGGGACCGCCTACGAGCAGTACTTC. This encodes CASSLAQGLAGGTAYEQYF.

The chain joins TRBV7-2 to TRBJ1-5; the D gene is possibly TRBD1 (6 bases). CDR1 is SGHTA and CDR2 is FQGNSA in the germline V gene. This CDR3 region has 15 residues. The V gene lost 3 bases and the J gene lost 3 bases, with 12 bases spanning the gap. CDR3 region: CASSFGQINNQPQHF. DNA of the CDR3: TGTGCCAGCAGCTTTGGACAGATAAACAATCAGCCCCAGCATTTT.

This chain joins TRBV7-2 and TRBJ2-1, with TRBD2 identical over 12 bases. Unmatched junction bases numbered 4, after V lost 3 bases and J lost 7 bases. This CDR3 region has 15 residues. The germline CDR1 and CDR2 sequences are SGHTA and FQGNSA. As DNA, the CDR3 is TGTGCCAGCAGCTTGTCTAGCGGGGGGGCAAATGAGCAGTTCTTC. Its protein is CASSLSSGGANEQFF.

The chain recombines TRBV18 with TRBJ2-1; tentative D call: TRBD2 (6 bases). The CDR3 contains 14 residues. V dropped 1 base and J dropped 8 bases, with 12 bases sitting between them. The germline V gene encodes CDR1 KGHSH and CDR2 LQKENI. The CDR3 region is CASSPQKRAYEQFF. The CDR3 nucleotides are TGTGCCAGCTCACCACAAAAGCGGGCCTATGAGCAGTTCTTC.

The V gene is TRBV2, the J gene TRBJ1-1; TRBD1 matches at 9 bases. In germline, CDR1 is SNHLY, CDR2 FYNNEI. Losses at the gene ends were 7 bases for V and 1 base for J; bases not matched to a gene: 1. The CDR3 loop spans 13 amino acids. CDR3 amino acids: CASKGQGNTEAFF. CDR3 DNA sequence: TGTGCCAGCAAGGGACAGGGGAACACTGAAGCTTTCTTT. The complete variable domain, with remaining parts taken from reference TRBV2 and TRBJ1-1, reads EPEVTQTPSHQVTQMGQEVILRCVPISNHLYFYWYRQILGQKVEFLVSFYNNEISEKSEIFDDQFSVERPDGSNFTLKIRSTKLEDSAMYFCASKGQGNTEAFFGQGTRLTVV.

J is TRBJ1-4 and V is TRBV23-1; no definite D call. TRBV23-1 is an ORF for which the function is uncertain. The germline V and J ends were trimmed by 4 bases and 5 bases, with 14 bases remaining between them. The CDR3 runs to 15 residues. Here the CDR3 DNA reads TGCGCCAGCAGTCCCACTCCCGGCGGGAATGAAAAACTGTTTTTT. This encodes CASSPTPGGNEKLFF.

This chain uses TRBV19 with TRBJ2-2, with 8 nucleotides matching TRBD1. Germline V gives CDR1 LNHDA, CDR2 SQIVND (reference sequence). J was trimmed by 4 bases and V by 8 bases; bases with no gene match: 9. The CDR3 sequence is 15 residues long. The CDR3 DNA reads TGTGCCAGTCGACAGGGGTCCATGGGCACCGGGGAGCTGTTTTTT. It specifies CASRQGSMGTGELFF.

The CDR3 bases are TGCGCCAGCAGCTACGGACTAGGACTAGCGGCTACCACAGATACGCAGTATTTT. The encoded protein is CASSYGLGLAATTDTQYF. The rearrangement joins TRBV5-1 to TRBJ2-3; 10 bases align to TRBD2. The germline V gene has CDR1 SGHRS and CDR2 YFSETQ. Germline trimming cut 3 bases from V and 2 bases from J; bases unmatched to any gene: 12. This CDR3 contains 18 residues. Based on the CDR3 plus reference TRBV5-1 and TRBJ2-3, the full variable domain is KAGVTQTPRYLIKTRGQQVTLSCSPISGHRSVSWYQQTPGQGLQFLFEYFSETQRNKGNFPGRFSGRQFSNSRSEMNVSTLELGDSALYLCASSYGLGLAATTDTQYFGPGTRLTVL.

The CDR3 sequence is CASSFNGGETQYF. DNA of the CDR3: TGTGCCAGCAGTTTTAATGGGGGGGAGACCCAGTACTTC. This rearrangement joins TRBV12-3 or TRBV12-4 to TRBJ2-5, with D possibly being TRBD2 (6 bases). V was shortened by 3 bases and J by 5 bases, with 10 bases between the two germline ends. The CDR3 spans 13 residues.

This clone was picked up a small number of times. Here the CDR3 DNA reads TGTGCCAGCAGCCCCCGGACAGGGGAAAGCACAGATACGCAGTATTTT. Its translation is CASSPRTGESTDTQYF. V gene TRBV9 combines with J gene TRBJ2-3; 9 bases are a match to TRBD1. The CDR3 spans 16 residues. Germline V gives CDR1 SGDLS, CDR2 YYNGEE. V was clipped by 4 bases and J by 0 bases; unmatched bases: 6.

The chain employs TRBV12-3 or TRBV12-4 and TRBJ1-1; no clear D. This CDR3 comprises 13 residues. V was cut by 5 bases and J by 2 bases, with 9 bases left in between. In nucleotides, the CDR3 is TGTGCCAGCAGTCAAGGAGGCAACACTGAAGCTTTCTTT. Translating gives CASSQGGNTEAFF.

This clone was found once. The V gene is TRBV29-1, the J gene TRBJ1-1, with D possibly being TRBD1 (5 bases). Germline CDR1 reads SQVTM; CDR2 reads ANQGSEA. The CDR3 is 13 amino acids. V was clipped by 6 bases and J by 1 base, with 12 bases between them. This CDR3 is CSVSRDGNTEAFF. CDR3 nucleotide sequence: TGCAGCGTCTCCAGGGATGGGAACACTGAAGCTTTCTTT.

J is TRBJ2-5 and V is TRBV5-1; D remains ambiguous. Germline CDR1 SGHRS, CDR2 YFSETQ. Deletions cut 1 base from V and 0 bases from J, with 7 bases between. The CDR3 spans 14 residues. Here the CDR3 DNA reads TGCGCCAGCAGCTTGTTACACAACCAAGAGACCCAGTACTTC. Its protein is CASSLLHNQETQYF.

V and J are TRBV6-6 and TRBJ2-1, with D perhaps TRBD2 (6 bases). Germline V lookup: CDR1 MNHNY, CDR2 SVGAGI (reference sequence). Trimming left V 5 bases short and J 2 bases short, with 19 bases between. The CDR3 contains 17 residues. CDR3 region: CASSPPRLAATYNEQFF. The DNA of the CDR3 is TGTGCCAGCAGTCCCCCCCGTTTAGCGGCAACCTACAATGAGCAGTTCTTC.

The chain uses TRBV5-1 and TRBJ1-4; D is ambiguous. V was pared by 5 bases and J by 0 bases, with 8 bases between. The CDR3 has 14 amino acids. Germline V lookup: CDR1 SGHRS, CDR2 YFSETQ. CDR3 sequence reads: CASRPSTTNEKLFF. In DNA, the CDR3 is TGCGCCAGCAGGCCGAGCACAACTAATGAAAAACTGTTTTTT.

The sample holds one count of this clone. CDR3 region: CATNRDTLQETQYF. CDR3 DNA sequence: TGTGCCACCAACCGGGACACCCTACAAGAGACCCAGTACTTC. J is TRBJ2-5 and V is TRBV24-1; TRBD1 is a possible D gene (6 bases). Germline CDR1 is KGHDR and CDR2 is SFDVKD. V was trimmed by 8 bases and J by 2 bases, leaving 14 bases between them. The CDR3 sequence is 14 residues long.

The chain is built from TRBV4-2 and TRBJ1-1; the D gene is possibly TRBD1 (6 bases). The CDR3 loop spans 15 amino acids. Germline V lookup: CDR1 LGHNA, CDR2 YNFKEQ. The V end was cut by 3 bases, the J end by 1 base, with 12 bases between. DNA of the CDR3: TGTGCCAGCAGCCAGGACGAGACAGGGAACACTGAAGCTTTCTTT. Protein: CASSQDETGNTEAFF.

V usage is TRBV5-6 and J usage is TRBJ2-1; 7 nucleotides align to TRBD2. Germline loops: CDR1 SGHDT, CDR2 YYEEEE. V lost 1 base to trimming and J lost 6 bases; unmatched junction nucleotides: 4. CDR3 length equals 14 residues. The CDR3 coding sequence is TGTGCCAGCAGCTTGCAACTAGCGAGCAATGAGCAGTTCTTC. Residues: CASSLQLASNEQFF.

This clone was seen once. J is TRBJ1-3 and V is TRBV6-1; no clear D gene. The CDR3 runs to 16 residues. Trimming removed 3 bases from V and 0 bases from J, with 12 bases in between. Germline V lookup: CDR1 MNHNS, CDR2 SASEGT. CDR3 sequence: CASSDGPLSSGNTIYF. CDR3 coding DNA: TGTGCCAGCAGTGATGGGCCACTTAGCTCTGGAAACACCATATATTTT.

The CDR3 spells CASSLSISGNTIYF. CDR3 in DNA: TGTGCCAGCAGCTTGTCCATCTCTGGAAACACCATATATTTT. The rearrangement links TRBV7-9 to TRBJ1-3, with D hard to call. Trimming took 3 bases from V and 0 from J, leaving 6 bases between them. CDR3 length equals 14 residues. Germline loops: CDR1 SEHNR, CDR2 FQNEAQ (reference sequence). Full variable domain (rest looked up from reference TRBV7-9 and TRBJ1-3): DTGVSQNPRHKITKRGQNVTFRCDPISEHNRLYWYRQTLGQGPEFLTYFQNEAQLEKSRLLSDRFSAERPKGSFSTLEIQRTEQGDSAMYLCASSLSISGNTIYFGEGSWLTVV.

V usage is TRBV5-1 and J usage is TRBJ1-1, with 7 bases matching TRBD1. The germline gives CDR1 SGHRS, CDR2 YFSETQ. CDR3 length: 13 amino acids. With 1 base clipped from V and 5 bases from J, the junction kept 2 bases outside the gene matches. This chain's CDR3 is CASSLSQGTEAFF. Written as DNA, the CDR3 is TGCGCCAGCAGCTTGTCACAGGGGACTGAAGCTTTCTTT.

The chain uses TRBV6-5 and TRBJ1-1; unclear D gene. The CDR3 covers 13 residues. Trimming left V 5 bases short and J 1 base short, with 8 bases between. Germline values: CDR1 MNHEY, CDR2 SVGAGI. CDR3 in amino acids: CASSPPWNTEAFF. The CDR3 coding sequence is TGTGCCAGCAGTCCCCCCTGGAACACTGAAGCTTTCTTT.